The clone carrying this TCR beta chain was found once. Antigen unknown. The record originates from a study of graft-versus-host responses after intestinal transplantation. About the research overall: Grafts that recipients had were multivisceral, liver-intestinal, or isolated intestinal transplants. Anti-thymocyte globulin induction was given to all recipients, followed by tacrolimus and steroids for roughly 3 years.

Overall study findings and caveats: Among recipient marrow samples, GvH clones were found; some appeared first in ileum or blood.

Produced via immunoSEQ multiplex PCR; TCRdb's table is partial and in-frame only. In the table there are 95,000 to 150,000 clones, about 95% of which are singletons. Germline CDR1 SQVTM, CDR2 ANQGSEA. The V and J ends lost 2 bases and 5 bases respectively, with 15 bases between them. The CDR3 totals 14 residues. The sample consisted of unstimulated CD8+ T cells sorted from spleen or lymph node cells, taken before intestinal transplant. The TCR originated in a human donor who received an intestinal transplant. This sequence joins TRBV29-1 and TRBJ2-5; D tentatively reads TRBD1 or TRBD2 (6 bases each). The DNA for the CDR3 is TGCAGCGTTGAACTGGGGGGCGAGATGGAGACCCAGTACTTC. This encodes CSVELGGEMETQYF.